This TCR beta chain was obtained from a study of B cell selection in AIRE deficiency. TCRdb's copy holds only in-frame clones and misses some; the assay was immunoSEQ multiplex PCR. The sample yields approximately 26,000 clones, around 92% seen once. About this clone itself: Its antigen is undetermined.

Sorted regulatory T cells were CD4-positive, CD25-high and CD127-low or negative. Whole-study results and caveats: Of fewer than 4,500 shared Treg TCRbeta sequences, around 30% were healthy-donor-only and 9.3% patient-only. About 30.6% of healthy-shared Treg TCRbeta sequences appeared in patient Tconv cells. Shorter CDR3s marked shared Treg sequences, biased toward few non-templated insertions.

The sequence derives from a human donor in good health. Sequencing was performed on CD4+CD25+ Tregs sorted from PBMCs.

The CDR3 nucleotides read TGTGCCAGCAGTTTCTCGACAGGGCCCACAACCGGGGAGCTGTTTTTT. It encodes CASSFSTGPTTGELFF. The chain couples TRBV2 to TRBJ2-2, with 7 bases fitting TRBD1. V lost 5 bases, J lost 5 bases, and 11 bases stayed unmatched. CDR3 length: 16 amino acids. Germline V gene sequence: CDR1 SNHLY, CDR2 FYNNEI.